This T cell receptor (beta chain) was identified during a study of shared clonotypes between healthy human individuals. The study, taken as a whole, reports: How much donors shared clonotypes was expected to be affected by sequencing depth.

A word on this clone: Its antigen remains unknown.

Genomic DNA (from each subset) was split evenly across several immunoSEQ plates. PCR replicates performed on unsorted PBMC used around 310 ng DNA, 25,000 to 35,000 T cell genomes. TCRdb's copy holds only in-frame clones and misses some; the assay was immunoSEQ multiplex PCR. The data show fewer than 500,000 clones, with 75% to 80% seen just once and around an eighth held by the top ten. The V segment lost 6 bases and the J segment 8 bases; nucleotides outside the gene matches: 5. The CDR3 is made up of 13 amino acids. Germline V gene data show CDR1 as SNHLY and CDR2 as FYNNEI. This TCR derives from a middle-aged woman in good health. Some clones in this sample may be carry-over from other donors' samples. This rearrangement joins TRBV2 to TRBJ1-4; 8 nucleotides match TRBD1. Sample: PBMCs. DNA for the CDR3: TGTGCCAGCAGGACAGGGGCCGGGGAAAAACTGTTTTTT. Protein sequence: CASRTGAGEKLFF. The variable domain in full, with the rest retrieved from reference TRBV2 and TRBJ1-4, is EPEVTQTPSHQVTQMGQEVILRCVPISNHLYFYWYRQILGQKVEFLVSFYNNEISEKSEIFDDQFSVERPDGSNFTLKIRSTKLEDSAMYFCASRTGAGEKLFFGSGTQLSVL.